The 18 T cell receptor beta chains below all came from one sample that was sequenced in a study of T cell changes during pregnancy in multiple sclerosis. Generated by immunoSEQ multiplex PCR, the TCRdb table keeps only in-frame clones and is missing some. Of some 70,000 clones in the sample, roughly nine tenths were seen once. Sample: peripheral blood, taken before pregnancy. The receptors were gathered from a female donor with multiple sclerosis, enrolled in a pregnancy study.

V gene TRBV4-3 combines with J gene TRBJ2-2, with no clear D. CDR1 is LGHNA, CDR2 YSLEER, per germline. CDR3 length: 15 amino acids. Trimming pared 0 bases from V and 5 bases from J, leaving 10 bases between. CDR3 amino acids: CASSQDPQSTGELFF. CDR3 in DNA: TGCGCCAGCAGCCAAGATCCGCAGTCAACCGGGGAGCTGTTTTTT.

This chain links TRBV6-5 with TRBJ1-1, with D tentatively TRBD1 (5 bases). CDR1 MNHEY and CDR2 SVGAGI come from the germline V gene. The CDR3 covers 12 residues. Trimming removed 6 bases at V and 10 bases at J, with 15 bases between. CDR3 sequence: CASRDNRQSAFF. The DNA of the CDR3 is TGTGCCAGCAGGGATAACAGGCAATCAGCTTTCTTT.

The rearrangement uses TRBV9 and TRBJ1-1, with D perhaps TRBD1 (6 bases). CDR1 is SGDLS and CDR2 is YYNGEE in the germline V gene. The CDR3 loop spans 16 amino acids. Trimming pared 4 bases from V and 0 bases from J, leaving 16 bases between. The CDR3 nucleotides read TGTGCCAGCAGCCTTACTACCGGGACAATGAACACTGAAGCTTTCTTT. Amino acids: CASSLTTGTMNTEAFF. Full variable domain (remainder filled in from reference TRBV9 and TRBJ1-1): DSGVTQTPKHLITATGQRVTLRCSPRSGDLSVYWYQQSLDQGLQFLIQYYNGEERAKGNILERFSAQQFPDLHSELNLSSLELGDSALYFCASSLTTGTMNTEAFFGQGTRLTVV.

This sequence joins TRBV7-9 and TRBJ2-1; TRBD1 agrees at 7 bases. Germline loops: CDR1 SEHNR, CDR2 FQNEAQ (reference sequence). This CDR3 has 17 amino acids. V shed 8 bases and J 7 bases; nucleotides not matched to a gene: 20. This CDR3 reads CASHIWLTGRFENEQFF. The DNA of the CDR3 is TGTGCCAGCCATATTTGGCTGACAGGGCGATTCGAAAATGAGCAGTTCTTC.

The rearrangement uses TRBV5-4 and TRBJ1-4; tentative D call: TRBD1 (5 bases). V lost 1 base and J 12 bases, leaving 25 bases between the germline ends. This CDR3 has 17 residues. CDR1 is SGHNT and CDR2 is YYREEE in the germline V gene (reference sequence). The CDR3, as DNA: TGTGCCAGCAGCTTGAATTTCTATAGGGACCTCGGAGGGGAACTGTTTTTT. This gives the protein CASSLNFYRDLGGELFF.

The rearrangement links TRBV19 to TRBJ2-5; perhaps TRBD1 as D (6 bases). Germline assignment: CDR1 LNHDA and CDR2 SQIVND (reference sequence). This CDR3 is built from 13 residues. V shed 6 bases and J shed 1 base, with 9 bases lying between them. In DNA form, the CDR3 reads TGTGCCAGTAGCCAGGGGACCCAAGAGACCCAGTACTTC. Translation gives CASSQGTQETQYF.

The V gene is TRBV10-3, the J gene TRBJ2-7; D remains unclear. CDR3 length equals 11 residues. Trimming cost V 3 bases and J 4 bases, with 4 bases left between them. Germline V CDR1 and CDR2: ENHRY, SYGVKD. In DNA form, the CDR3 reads TGTGCCATCAGTGAACTATACGAGCAGTACTTC. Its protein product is CAISELYEQYF.

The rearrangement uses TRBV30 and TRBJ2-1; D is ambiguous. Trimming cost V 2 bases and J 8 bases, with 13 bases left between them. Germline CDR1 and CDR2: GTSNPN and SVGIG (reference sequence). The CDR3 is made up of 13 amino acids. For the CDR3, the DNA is TGTGCCTGGAGTCGACTTGTCCGGCATGAGCAGTTCTTC. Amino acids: CAWSRLVRHEQFF.

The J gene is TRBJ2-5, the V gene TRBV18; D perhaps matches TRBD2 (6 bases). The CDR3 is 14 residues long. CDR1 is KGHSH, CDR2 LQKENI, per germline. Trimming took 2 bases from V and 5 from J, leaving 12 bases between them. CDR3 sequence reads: CASSPAGLGETQYF. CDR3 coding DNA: TGTGCCAGCTCACCAGCGGGACTCGGGGAGACCCAGTACTTC. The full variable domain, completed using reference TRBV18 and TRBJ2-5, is NAGVMQNPRHLVRRRGQEARLRCSPMKGHSHVYWYRQLPEEGLKFMVYLQKENIIDESGMPKERFSAEFPKEGPSILRIQQVVRGDSAAYFCASSPAGLGETQYFGPGTRLLVL.

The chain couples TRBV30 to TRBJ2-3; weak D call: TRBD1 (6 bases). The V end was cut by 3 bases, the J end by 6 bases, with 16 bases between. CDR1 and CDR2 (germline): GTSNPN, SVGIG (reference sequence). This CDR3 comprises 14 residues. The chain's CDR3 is CAWSRQAPGDTQYF. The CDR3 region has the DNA TGTGCCTGGAGCCGACAGGCGCCGGGGGATACGCAGTATTTT.

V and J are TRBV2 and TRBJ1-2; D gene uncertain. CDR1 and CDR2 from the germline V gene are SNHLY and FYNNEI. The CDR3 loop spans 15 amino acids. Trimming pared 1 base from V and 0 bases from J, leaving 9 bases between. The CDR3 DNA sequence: TGTGCCAGCAGTGAAGGCCCTATACCTAACTATGGCTACACCTTC. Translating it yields CASSEGPIPNYGYTF.

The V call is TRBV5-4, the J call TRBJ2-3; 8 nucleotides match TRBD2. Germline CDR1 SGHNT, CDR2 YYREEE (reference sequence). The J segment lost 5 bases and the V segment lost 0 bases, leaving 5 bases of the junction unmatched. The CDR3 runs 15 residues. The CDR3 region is CASSLVGLAGDTQYF. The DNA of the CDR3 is TGTGCCAGCAGCTTGGTGGGGCTAGCGGGAGATACGCAGTATTTT.

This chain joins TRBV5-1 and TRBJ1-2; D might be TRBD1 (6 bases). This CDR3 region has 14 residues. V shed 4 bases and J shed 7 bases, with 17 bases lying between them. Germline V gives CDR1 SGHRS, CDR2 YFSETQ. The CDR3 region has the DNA TGCGCCAGCAGCCCTACACAGGGACCCATTGGCTACACCTTC. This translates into CASSPTQGPIGYTF. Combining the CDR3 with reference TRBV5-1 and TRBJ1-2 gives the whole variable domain KAGVTQTPRYLIKTRGQQVTLSCSPISGHRSVSWYQQTPGQGLQFLFEYFSETQRNKGNFPGRFSGRQFSNSRSEMNVSTLELGDSALYLCASSPTQGPIGYTFGSGTRLTVV.

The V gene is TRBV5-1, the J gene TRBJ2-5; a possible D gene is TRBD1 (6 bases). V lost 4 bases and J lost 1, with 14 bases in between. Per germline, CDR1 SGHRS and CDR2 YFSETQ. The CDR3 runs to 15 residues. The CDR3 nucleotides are TGCGCCAGCAGCCTCGGTGGGGGCTCCCAAGAGACCCAGTACTTC. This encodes CASSLGGGSQETQYF.

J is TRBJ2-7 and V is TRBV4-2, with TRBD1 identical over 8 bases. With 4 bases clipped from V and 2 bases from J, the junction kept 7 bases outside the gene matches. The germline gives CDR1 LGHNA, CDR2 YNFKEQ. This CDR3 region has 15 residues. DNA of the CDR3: TGTGCCAGCAGCCCACTGGGACAGGACACCTACGAGCAGTACTTC. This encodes CASSPLGQDTYEQYF.

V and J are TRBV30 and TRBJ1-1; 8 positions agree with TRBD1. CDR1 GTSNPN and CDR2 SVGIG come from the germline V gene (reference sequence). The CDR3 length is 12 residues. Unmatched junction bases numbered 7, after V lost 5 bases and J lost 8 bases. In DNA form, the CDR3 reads TGTGCCTGGGGTCCAGGGGGCTTAGAAGCTTTCTTT. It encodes CAWGPGGLEAFF.

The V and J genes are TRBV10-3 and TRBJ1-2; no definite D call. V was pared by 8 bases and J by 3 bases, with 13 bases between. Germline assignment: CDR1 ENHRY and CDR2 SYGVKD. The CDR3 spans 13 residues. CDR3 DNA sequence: TGTGCCATCTTACGGGGAAAGGACTATGGCTACACCTTC. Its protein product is CAILRGKDYGYTF.

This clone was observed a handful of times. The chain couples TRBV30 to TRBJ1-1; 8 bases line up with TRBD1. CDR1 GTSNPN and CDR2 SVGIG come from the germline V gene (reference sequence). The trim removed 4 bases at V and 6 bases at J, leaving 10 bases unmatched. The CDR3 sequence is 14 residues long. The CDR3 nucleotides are TGTGCCTGGAACATCGGACAGGGAAGGGCTGAAGCTTTCTTT. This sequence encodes CAWNIGQGRAEAFF. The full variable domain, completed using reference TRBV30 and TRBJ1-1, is SQTIHQWPATLVQPVGSPLSLECTVEGTSNPNLYWYRQAAGRGLQLLFYSVGIGQISSEVPQNLSASRPQDRQFILSSKKLLLSDSGFYLCAWNIGQGRAEAFFGQGTRLTVV.